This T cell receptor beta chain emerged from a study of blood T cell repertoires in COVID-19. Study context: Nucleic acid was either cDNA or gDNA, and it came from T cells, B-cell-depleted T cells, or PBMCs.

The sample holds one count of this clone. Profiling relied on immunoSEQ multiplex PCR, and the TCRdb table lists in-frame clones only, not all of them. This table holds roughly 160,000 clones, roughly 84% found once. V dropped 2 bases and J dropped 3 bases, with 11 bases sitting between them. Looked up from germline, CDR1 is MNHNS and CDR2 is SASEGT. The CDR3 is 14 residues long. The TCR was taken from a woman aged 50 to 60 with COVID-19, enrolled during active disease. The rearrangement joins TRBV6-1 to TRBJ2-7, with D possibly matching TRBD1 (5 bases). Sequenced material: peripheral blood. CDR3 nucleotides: TGTGCCAGCAGTGAAATGATGGACAACTACGAGCAGTACTTC. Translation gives CASSEMMDNYEQYF.